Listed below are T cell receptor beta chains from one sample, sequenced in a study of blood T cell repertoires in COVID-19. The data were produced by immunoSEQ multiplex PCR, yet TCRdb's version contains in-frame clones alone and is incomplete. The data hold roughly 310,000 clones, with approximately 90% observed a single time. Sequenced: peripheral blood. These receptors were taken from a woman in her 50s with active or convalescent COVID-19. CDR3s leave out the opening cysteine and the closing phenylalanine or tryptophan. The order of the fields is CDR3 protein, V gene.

ASSLMRDSPLH TRBV7-2
ASSIGGGSYRDTEAF TRBV19
ASSDSPRDGSSPNTGELF TRBV6-4
ASSPHVSGSYNEQF TRBV9
ASSDAGFGKTQY TRBV6-1
ASSGQGATDTQY TRBV19
ASSSGTDQPQH TRBV7-2
ASSLGSGEGYEQY TRBV7-3
ASSLGGYSNQPQH TRBV7-2
ASNRYTDTQY TRBV2
ASSERVGTGNYGYT TRBV2
ASSPRLAGSSYEQY TRBV7-2
ASLGDRENYGYT TRBV19
ATSRDVPGQDETQY TRBV15
ASSLVVLADKETQY TRBV7-9
ASSLAGEGNEQF TRBV28
ASSLAALVTDTQY TRBV2
ASRPTGYGYT TRBV12-3/TRBV12-4
SASGPGGAFNSPLH TRBV20-1
AWSVQFLQSYEQY TRBV30
ASSLRGGSEAF TRBV12-3/TRBV12-4
ASSLGTIWTGTGNTIY TRBV28
ASSQKSTGGAGNTIY TRBV4-3
ASTHTGVGTEAF TRBV19
ASSRAPGGRTDTQY TRBV7-9
ASGWRGGFTEAF TRBV7-2
ASSLFGQISLMNTEAF TRBV6-2/TRBV6-3
ASSLHGVTGELF TRBV11-3
ASSESRNQPQH TRBV10-2
ASSRGSLGGTNYGYT TRBV3-1/TRBV3-2
ASSIVSGMGNTEAF TRBV19
ASRGAGGWVNEQF TRBV27
ASARWESEKLF TRBV6-5
ASSLDGQGGGYT TRBV7-9
ASSLEQGRGTEAF TRBV5-8
ASSLGGKDEQY TRBV5-1
ASSLGPGKRAEAF TRBV6-5
ASSYRQMNTEAF TRBV6-2/TRBV6-3
ASSPTTGGNSPLH TRBV18
ASSQAGQVSYGYT TRBV4-2
ASSVTRGLSTDTQY TRBV9
ASSQDYGARENEQF TRBV3-1/TRBV3-2
ASSHSDRGEQY TRBV12-3/TRBV12-4
ASSWRYSSTDTQY TRBV6-2/TRBV6-3
ASSSPSGTGDEKLF TRBV7-9
ASSLRTEHSPLH TRBV18
ASSLTRGTEAF TRBV27
ASSFRLAGDTQY TRBV19
ASSPTGNGPSKSYNSPLH TRBV18
ASSSTGYNSPLH TRBV11-1
ASRSRRGTIY TRBV6-5